A selection of T cell receptor beta chains follows, all from one sample in a study of blood T cell repertoires in COVID-19. TCRdb's copy holds only in-frame clones and misses some; the assay was immunoSEQ multiplex PCR. The sample shows 200,000 or so clones, roughly 87% of them seen only once. The specimen was peripheral blood. These receptors were obtained from a woman between 40 and 50 years old with acute or convalescent COVID-19. CDR3s include the opening cysteine and the closing phenylalanine or tryptophan. A D gene is named only where the DNA matches it firmly. The listing skips clone size in some rows; elsewhere it reads once, few, many or a size class.

V gene,D gene,clone size,J gene,CDR3 DNA,CDR3 protein
TRBV28,-,once,TRBJ1-2,TGTGCCAGCAGATCGAACTATGGCTACACCTTC,CASRSNYGYTF
TRBV5-1,TRBD1,-,TRBJ2-1,TGCGCCAGCAGCCCCGCAGCCGGGACAGGGTATAATGAGCAGTTCTTC,CASSPAAGTGYNEQFF
TRBV7-2,TRBD2,-,TRBJ2-1,TGTGCCAGCAGCTCCTGGCGCGGGAGTGGGAATGAGCAGTTCTTC,CASSSWRGSGNEQFF
TRBV4-1,TRBD2,-,TRBJ2-4,TGCGCCAGCAGCCAAGGCCTAGCGGGGGGAATAGCCAAAAACATTCAGTACTTC,CASSQGLAGGIAKNIQYF
TRBV10-1,TRBD1,few,TRBJ2-1,TGCGCCAGCAGTGCACAGGGGAGCTATGAGCAGTTCTTC,CASSAQGSYEQFF
TRBV5-1,-,-,TRBJ2-7,TGCGCCAGCAGCCCCACCGGGGTTCCCTACGAGCAGTACTTC,CASSPTGVPYEQYF
TRBV20-1,-,-,TRBJ2-7,TGCAGTGTTCCACTCCGGGGAGAGCAGTACTTC,CSVPLRGEQYF
TRBV5-4,TRBD2,-,TRBJ2-1,TGTGCCAGCAGCTTGGTCCTTAGCGGGAGGAATGAGCAGTTCTTC,CASSLVLSGRNEQFF
TRBV5-6,-,-,TRBJ2-7,TGTGCCAGCAGCCCTCCGGGGGGCCTCTCCTACGAGCAGTACTTC,CASSPPGGLSYEQYF
TRBV27,-,-,TRBJ2-7,TGTGCCAGCAGTCTCCCCGGGAGTGGTTACGAGCAGTACTTC,CASSLPGSGYEQYF
TRBV29-1,TRBD1,-,TRBJ1-4,TGCAGCGTTGAAGTTGGGACAGAACTTAATGAAAAACTGTTTTTT,CSVEVGTELNEKLFF
TRBV3-1/TRBV3-2,TRBD1,-,TRBJ2-1,TGTGCCAGCAGCCCCGACAGGGTGGGGCAGTTCTTC,CASSPDRVGQFF
TRBV7-9,-,-,TRBJ2-1,TGTGCCAGCAGCTTAGGTGGGGGGTTCGATGAGCAGTTCTTC,CASSLGGGFDEQFF
TRBV19,TRBD1,-,TRBJ1-6,TGTGCCAGTAGTACCGGGACAGGGCCACCCCTCCACTTT,CASSTGTGPPLHF
TRBV15,TRBD2,-,TRBJ2-7,TGTGCCACCAGCAAAGGGACTAGCGGGAACTACGAGCAGTACTTC,CATSKGTSGNYEQYF
TRBV9,TRBD1,-,TRBJ1-2,TGTGCCAGCGGCGCCACAGGGGTATATGGCTACACCTTC,CASGATGVYGYTF
TRBV5-1,-,-,TRBJ2-7,TGCGCCTCCAAATGGGGGGACAGATCCTACGAGCAGTACTTC,CASKWGDRSYEQYF
TRBV7-3,TRBD1,-,TRBJ1-6,TGTGCCAGCAGCCTGTGGGGACAGGGTTACGATTCACCCCTCCACTTT,CASSLWGQGYDSPLHF
TRBV5-5,TRBD1,-,TRBJ2-7,TGTGCCAGCAGCTTTGGGGACAGGGTCGAGCAGTACTTC,CASSFGDRVEQYF
TRBV11-3,-,-,TRBJ2-7,TGTGCCAGCAGCGTCAGGGGCTCCTACGAGCAGTACTTC,CASSVRGSYEQYF
TRBV19,TRBD1,-,TRBJ1-5,TGTGCCAGTAGAGAGGACAGGTATAGCAATCAGCCCCAGCATTTT,CASREDRYSNQPQHF